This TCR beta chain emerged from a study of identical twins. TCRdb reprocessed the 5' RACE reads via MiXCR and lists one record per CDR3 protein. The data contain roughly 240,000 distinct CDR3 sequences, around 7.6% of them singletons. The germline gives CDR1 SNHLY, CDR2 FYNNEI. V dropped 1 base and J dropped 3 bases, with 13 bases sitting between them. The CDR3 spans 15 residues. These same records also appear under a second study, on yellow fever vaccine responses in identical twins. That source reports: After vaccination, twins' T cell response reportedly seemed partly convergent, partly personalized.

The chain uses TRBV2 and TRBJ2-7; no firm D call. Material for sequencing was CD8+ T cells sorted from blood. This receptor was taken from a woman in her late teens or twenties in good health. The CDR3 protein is CASSEGRQEIYEQYF. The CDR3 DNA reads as TGTGCCAGCAGTGAAGGACGGCAGGAGATCTACGAGCAGTACTTC.